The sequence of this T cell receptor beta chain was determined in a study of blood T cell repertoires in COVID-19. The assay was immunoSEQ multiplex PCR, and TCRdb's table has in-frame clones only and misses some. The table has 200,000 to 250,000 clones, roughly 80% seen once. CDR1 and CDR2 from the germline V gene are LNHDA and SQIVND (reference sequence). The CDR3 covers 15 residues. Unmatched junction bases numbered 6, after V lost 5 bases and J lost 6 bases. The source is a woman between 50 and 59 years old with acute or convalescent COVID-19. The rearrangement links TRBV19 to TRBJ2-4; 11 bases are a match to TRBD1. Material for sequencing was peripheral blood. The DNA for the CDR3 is TGTGCCAGTAGTTTAGGACAGGGGGCTTTAAACATTCAGTACTTC. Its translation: CASSLGQGALNIQYF. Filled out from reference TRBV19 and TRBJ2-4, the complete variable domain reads DGGITQSPKYLFRKEGQNVTLSCEQNLNHDAMYWYRQDPGQGLRLIYYSQIVNDFQKGDIAEGYSVSREKKESFPLTVTSAQKNPTAFYLCASSLGQGALNIQYFGAGTRLSVL.